The 14 T cell receptor beta chains listed next were all sequenced from one sample in a study of cytomegalovirus exposure and HLA in healthy donors. PCR primers comprised 60 Vbeta and 13 Jbeta primers. The data were produced by immunoSEQ multiplex PCR, yet TCRdb's version contains in-frame clones alone and is incomplete. This sample has about 130,000 clones, with roughly 76% found just once. Sample: PBMCs. These receptors were collected from a woman aged 55-75 years in good health and CMV-seropositive.

In regard to this clone: The conserved closing phenylalanine or tryptophan is absent in this CDR3, likely reflecting a read error. V gene TRBV5-8 combines with J gene TRBJ1-6; tentatively, D is TRBD1 (5 bases). Germline lookup yields CDR1 SGHTS and CDR2 YDEGEE. V dropped 4 bases and J dropped 7 bases, with 18 bases sitting between them. The CDR3 is 16 amino acids. In nucleotides, the CDR3 is TGTGCCAGCAGCCCGATGGGGGGTATCAGGAATTCACCCCTCCACCTT. It translates to CASSPMGGIRNSPLHL.

The chain links TRBV28 to TRBJ1-5, with D uncertain. Trimming stripped 4 bases from V and 0 bases from J, with 7 bases between. Germline CDR1 and CDR2: MDHEN and SYDVKM. This CDR3 has 14 residues. CDR3 coding DNA: TGTGCCAGCAGTTCCACCTATAGCAATCAGCCCCAGCATTTT. It encodes CASSSTYSNQPQHF.

The genes are TRBV6-1 and TRBJ1-1; TRBD1 might be the D (5 bases). Deletions cut 2 bases from V and 2 bases from J, with 21 bases between. Germline assignment: CDR1 MNHNS and CDR2 SASEGT. The CDR3 covers 18 residues. The CDR3 region has the DNA TGTGCCAGCAGTGAACGTGGGACGAGGGACGGGAGAAACACTGAAGCTTTCTTT. It codes for CASSERGTRDGRNTEAFF.

The chain is built from TRBV4-2 and TRBJ1-4, with D uncertain. This CDR3 spans 14 amino acids. V lost 1 base, J lost 3 bases, and 6 bases lay in between. Germline V gives CDR1 LGHNA, CDR2 YNFKEQ. The DNA of the CDR3 is TGTGCCAGCAGCCAAGTTGGAGCTAATGAAAAACTGTTTTTT. The encoded protein is CASSQVGANEKLFF.

The chain carries TRBV7-9 and TRBJ2-2; 11 positions agree with TRBD1. After removal of 3 bases from V and 5 bases from J, the junction contained 2 bases not matched to a gene. The V gene's germline CDR1 is SEHNR and CDR2 FQNEAQ (reference sequence). The CDR3 runs 15 residues. DNA of the CDR3: TGTGCCAGCAGCTTCGGACAGGGGGCTACCGGGGAGCTGTTTTTT. It encodes CASSFGQGATGELFF.

This chain joins TRBV7-9 and TRBJ2-1, with D possibly being TRBD2 (5 bases). Germline lookup yields CDR1 SEHNR and CDR2 FQNEAQ (reference sequence). The V and J ends lost 1 base and 0 bases respectively, with 13 bases between them. The CDR3 loop spans 17 amino acids. In DNA, the CDR3 is TGTGCCAGCAGCTTAGAGTTGACGGGGAGCTCCTACAATGAGCAGTTCTTC. Translating gives CASSLELTGSSYNEQFF. The entire variable domain, with the rest obtained from reference TRBV7-9 and TRBJ2-1, is as follows: DTGVSQNPRHKITKRGQNVTFRCDPISEHNRLYWYRQTLGQGPEFLTYFQNEAQLEKSRLLSDRFSAERPKGSFSTLEIQRTEQGDSAMYLCASSLELTGSSYNEQFFGPGTRLTVL.

V is TRBV4-1 and J is TRBJ1-5; the match to TRBD1 covers 8 bases. Losses at the gene ends were 1 base for V and 3 bases for J; bases not matched to a gene: 8. Germline CDR1 MGHRA, CDR2 YSYEKL. The CDR3 spans 17 residues. The CDR3, as DNA: TGCGCCAGCAGCCAAGGGAGGGCAGGGGGCTACAATCAGCCCCAGCATTTT. Translated, it gives CASSQGRAGGYNQPQHF.

The chain recombines TRBV30 with TRBJ2-3, with 7 bases fitting TRBD2. Trimming cost V 4 bases and J 3 bases; bases outside gene matches: 7. This CDR3 region has 14 residues. CDR1 is GTSNPN and CDR2 is SVGIG in the germline V gene (reference sequence). This CDR3 reads CAWTYGGGTDTQYF. The CDR3 DNA is TGTGCCTGGACCTACGGCGGGGGTACAGATACGCAGTATTTT.

The chain uses TRBV7-3 and TRBJ2-1, with 9 bases fitting TRBD1. This CDR3 region has 15 residues. V trimming: 7 bases; J trimming: 4 bases; junction bases outside the gene matches: 8. The V gene's germline CDR1 is SGHTA and CDR2 FQGTGA. CDR3 in DNA: TGTGCCAGCAAACCCTCGGGACAGGGATACAATGAGCAGTTCTTC. Protein sequence: CASKPSGQGYNEQFF.

The CDR3 nucleotides read TGTGCCTGGAGTATGTCTACCGGCGGGAGGGCCTCGGGGACCCAGTACTTC. Encoded protein: CAWSMSTGGRASGTQYF. This chain uses TRBV30 with TRBJ2-5; TRBD2 matches 9 bases. The CDR3 contains 17 residues. V trimming: 2 bases; J trimming: 7 bases; junction bases outside the gene matches: 17. Germline lookup yields CDR1 GTSNPN and CDR2 SVGIG (reference sequence).

The rearrangement links TRBV5-6 to TRBJ1-1; D gene unclear. V gave up 2 bases and J gave up 5 bases, with 10 bases separating them. From germline, CDR1 is SGHDT and CDR2 YYEEEE. This CDR3 has 13 residues. The CDR3 DNA reads TGTGCCAGCAGCTTCGGGGTTCGGACTGAAGCTTTCTTT. It specifies CASSFGVRTEAFF.

The chain has TRBV6-5 and TRBJ1-2; 7 bases align to TRBD1. The V gene's germline CDR1 is MNHEY and CDR2 SVGAGI. CDR3 size: 13 residues. After removal of 6 bases from V and 5 bases from J, the junction contained 6 bases not matched to a gene. CDR3 nucleotide sequence: TGTGCCAGCAGCCCCGACAGGGTTTATGGCTACACCTTC. As protein: CASSPDRVYGYTF.

V is TRBV7-6 and J is TRBJ2-1, with TRBD2 matching 7 bases. The CDR3 consists of 15 residues. The germline V gene encodes CDR1 SGHVS and CDR2 FNYEAQ. Unmatched junction bases numbered 2, after V lost 1 base and J lost 2 bases. The CDR3 DNA reads as TGTGCCAGCAGCTTAGTAACTAGCGCCTACAATGAGCAGTTCTTC. Residues: CASSLVTSAYNEQFF.

Here the CDR3 reads CASSLVGKGRGYNEQFF. The DNA for the CDR3 is TGTGCCAGCAGCTTAGTAGGAAAGGGGAGGGGCTACAATGAGCAGTTCTTC. The chain links TRBV7-9 to TRBJ2-1; 7 nucleotides agree with TRBD2. V dropped 1 base and J dropped 3; count of bases not matched to a gene: 9. Germline V gene data show CDR1 as SEHNR and CDR2 as FQNEAQ (reference sequence). The CDR3 length is 17 residues.